This T cell receptor beta chain was sequenced in a study of T cell repertoires in ileal Crohn's disease. Study as a whole: About half of patients got postoperative therapy: about ten thiopurines, around 18 anti-TNF.

As to this clone: Its antigen is not identified.

Adults with ileal or ileocolonic Crohn's disease and an indication for resection were eligible. This CDR3 contains 14 residues. The germline gives CDR1 SEHNR, CDR2 FQNEAQ (reference sequence). After removal of 5 bases from V and 5 bases from J, the junction contained 6 bases not matched to a gene. Study-level points and caveats: All patients with clonality above 26.8% had endoscopic recurrence. High-frequency clones were more common in sorted CD8 than CD4 cells.

Measured with immunoSEQ multiplex PCR; TCRdb has only the in-frame clones, and not every one. The sample lists 7,300 or so clones, approximately 92% occurring once. The chain recombines TRBV7-9 with TRBJ2-7; TRBD1 agrees at 10 bases. Sequenced input: ileal tissue. This clonotype was sampled from an adult with Crohn's disease. The CDR3 spells CASSARTGGDEQYF. CDR3 coding DNA: TGTGCCAGCAGCGCCAGGACAGGGGGGGACGAGCAGTACTTC.